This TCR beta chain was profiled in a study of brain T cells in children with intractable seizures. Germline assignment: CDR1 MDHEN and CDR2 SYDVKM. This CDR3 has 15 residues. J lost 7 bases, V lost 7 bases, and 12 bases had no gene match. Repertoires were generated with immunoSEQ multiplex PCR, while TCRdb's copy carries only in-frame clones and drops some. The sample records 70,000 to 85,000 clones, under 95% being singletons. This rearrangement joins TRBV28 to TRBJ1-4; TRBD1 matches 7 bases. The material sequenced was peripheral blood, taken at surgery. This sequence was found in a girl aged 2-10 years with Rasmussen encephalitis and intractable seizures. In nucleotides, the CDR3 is TGTGCCAGCACCGAAAGGGGGCGCGAGGTTGAAAAACTGTTTTTT. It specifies CASTERGREVEKLFF.